This T cell receptor beta chain was found in a study of blood T cell repertoires in COVID-19. Across the study: Sites in the United States, Italy and Spain provided acute and convalescent COVID-19 samples. T cells, B-cell-depleted T cells, or PBMCs supplied cDNA or gDNA.

The data were produced by immunoSEQ multiplex PCR, yet TCRdb's version contains in-frame clones alone and is incomplete. The top ten clones hold about 1.8% of a sample with approximately 100,000 clones, 85% of them seen once. This CDR3 is built from 17 residues. Deletions cut 7 bases from V and 1 base from J, with 24 bases between. Germline V lookup: CDR1 GTSNPN, CDR2 SVGIG (reference sequence). Sequenced sample: peripheral blood. The clonotype comes from a woman in her sixties or seventies with active or convalescent COVID-19. V is TRBV30 and J is TRBJ2-3; weak D call: TRBD2 (6 bases). DNA of the CDR3: TGTGCCTCCGTTAGCGTCAGGAGGGCATCTGGCACAGATACGCAGTATTTT. Its translation is CASVSVRRASGTDTQYF.